This T cell receptor beta chain stems from a study of CXCR3-negative and CXCR3-positive naive CD8 T cells. General study results and limits: Hydrophobicity of TRB CDR3s was greater in CXCR3-positive naive cells than in CXCR3-negative naive cells. For memory CD8+ cells diversity was much lower, but both naive subsets had comparably high diversity. Memory cells differed in TRBV-TRBJ usage, but naive CXCR3-negative and CXCR3-positive cells had similar usage.

Triplicate sorts of 250,000 to 350,000 cells per CD8+ subset. CD45RO-CCR7+CD27+CD95- cells counted as naive CD8+ T cells. The authors made the TRB cDNA libraries by 5' RACE using UMI labels. TCRdb re-called the 5' RACE reads and gives one entry per CDR3 protein, without DNA. The ten top clones account for 0.4% to 0.5%, within a sample of some 130,000 distinct CDR3 sequences. Turning to this clonotype: Its antigen remains unknown.

The V gene's germline CDR1 is MNHEY and CDR2 SVGAGI. The CDR3 spans 12 residues. This TCR came from a human donor in good health. Some clones in this sample may be carry-over from other donors' samples. The sample consisted of naive CXCR3+ CD8+ T cells from blood. Subset defined: CD45RO-CCR7+CD27+CD95- naive CD8+ T cells expressing CXCR3 (TNR3+). The chain carries TRBV6-5 and TRBJ1-1; TCRdb selects TRBD1, and the lack of DNA leaves this call unchecked. The CDR3 here is CASSYMGQVAFF.